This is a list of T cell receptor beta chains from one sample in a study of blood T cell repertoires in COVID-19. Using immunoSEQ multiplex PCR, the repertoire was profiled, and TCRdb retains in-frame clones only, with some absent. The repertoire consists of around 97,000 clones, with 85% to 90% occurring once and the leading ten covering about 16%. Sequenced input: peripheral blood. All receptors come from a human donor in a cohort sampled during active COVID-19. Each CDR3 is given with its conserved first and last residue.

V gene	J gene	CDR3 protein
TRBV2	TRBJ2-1	CASSERRGGPYNEQFF
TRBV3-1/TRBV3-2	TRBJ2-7	CASGKGLAGPYEQYF
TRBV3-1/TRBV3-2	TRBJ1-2	CASSQDGGKYGYTF
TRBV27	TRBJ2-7	CASSLLGSGTRTYEQYF
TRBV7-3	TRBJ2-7	CASSPGTGGTYEQYF
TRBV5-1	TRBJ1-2	CASSPGGGSPLGGYTF
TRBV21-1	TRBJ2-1	CASSRTGYEQFF
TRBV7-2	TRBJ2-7	CASSTVTGTSYEQYF
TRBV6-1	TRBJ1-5	CASSALWVRERQPQHF
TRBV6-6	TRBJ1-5	CASRRQEGQPQHF
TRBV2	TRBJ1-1	CASSVDRVLGTEAFF
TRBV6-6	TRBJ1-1	CASRIQGAGNTEAFF
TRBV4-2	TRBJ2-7	CASSPNGGRRIGEQYF
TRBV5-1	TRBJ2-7	CASSTGGTSSYEQYF
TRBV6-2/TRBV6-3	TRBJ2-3	CASSYWGGETDTQYF
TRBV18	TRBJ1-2	CASSPAMTVNYGYTF
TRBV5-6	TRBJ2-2	CASSLSGGTGELFF
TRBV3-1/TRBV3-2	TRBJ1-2	CASSQGQSYGYTF
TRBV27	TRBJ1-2	CASRTDRSPNYGYTF
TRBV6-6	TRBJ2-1	CASSYTSGSPYNEQFF
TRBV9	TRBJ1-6	CASRPREDSPLHF
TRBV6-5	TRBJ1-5	CASTTGGYSNQPQHF
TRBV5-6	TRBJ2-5	CASTLFGVQETQYF
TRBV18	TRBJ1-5	CASSPGGLYRGTDQPQHF
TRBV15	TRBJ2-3	CATSRLGWQGADTQYF
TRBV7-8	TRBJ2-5	CASSIRGGAGETQYF
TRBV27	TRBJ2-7	CASSLGRDYEQYF
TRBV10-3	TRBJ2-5	CAVRESYQETQYF
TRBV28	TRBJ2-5	CASTGGLFQETQYF
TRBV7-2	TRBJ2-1	CASSLETSGYNEQFF
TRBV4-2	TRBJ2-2	CASSQGPGGANTGELFF
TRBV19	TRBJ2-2	CASSIWGQNTGELFF
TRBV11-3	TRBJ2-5	CASSFGRGDQETQYF
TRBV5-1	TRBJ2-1	CASSLDVGGARNEQFF
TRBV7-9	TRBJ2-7	CASSLIPLGLVGYEQYF
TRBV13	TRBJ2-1	CASSTRLADYNEQFF
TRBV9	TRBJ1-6	CASSVDAATSYSPLHF
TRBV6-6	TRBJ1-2	CASRLGQGNYGYTF
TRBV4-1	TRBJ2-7	CASSRGTGGSPEQYF
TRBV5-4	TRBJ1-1	CASSGGTGRTEAFF
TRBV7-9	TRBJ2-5	CASSLAPRGPVETQYF
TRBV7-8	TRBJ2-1	CASSSLSGVAYNEQFF
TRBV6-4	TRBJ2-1	CASSSTGANEQFF
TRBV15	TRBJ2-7	CATSRDGDIAYEQYF
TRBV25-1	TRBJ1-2	CASSLTGRYGYTF
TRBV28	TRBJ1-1	CASSFPTAPTTGDSNTEAFF
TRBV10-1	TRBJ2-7	CASSGDRVYEQYF
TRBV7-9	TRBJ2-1	CASSLDLNEQFF
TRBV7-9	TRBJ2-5	CASSSSGPASYETQYF